Below, 17 T cell receptor beta chains from the same sample are listed, as sequenced in a study of PD-L1 blockade in urothelial cancer. Time point denoted: pretreatment peripheral blood. Generated by immunoSEQ multiplex PCR, the TCRdb table keeps only in-frame clones and is missing some. Altogether fewer than 85,000 clones are present, 84% being singletons, with the ten largest covering roughly 8.3%. This material consisted of PBMCs, taken around atezolizumab (anti-PD-L1) treatment. These receptors were collected from a woman aged 70-85 years with urothelial cancer.

Note on this clone: The identical CDR3 is also encoded by other nucleotide sequences in the sample. This chain uses TRBV9 with TRBJ1-5, with D unresolved. The V gene's germline CDR1 is SGDLS and CDR2 YYNGEE. The length of the CDR3 is 14 residues. Trimming took 0 bases from V and 4 from J, leaving 8 bases between them. CDR3 region: CASSVGAENQPQHF. DNA for the CDR3: TGTGCCAGCAGCGTAGGGGCAGAAAATCAGCCCCAGCATTTT.

The J gene is TRBJ1-2, the V gene TRBV6-1, with D tentatively TRBD1 (5 bases). The CDR3 sequence is 20 residues long. The V gene lost 2 bases and the J gene lost 4 bases, with 29 bases spanning the gap. Germline-derived CDR1 and CDR2 are MNHNS and SASEGT. CDR3 nucleotides: TGTGCCAGCAGTGAAATTGGGGGGTTGGGACTGAGGGATGGAGTCTATGGCTACACCTTC. Translating gives CASSEIGGLGLRDGVYGYTF.

The chain employs TRBV5-6 and TRBJ2-5; 11 bases are shared with TRBD1. V dropped 4 bases and J dropped 5; count of bases not matched to a gene: 4. The CDR3 length is 14 residues. From germline, CDR1 is SGHDT and CDR2 YYEEEE. The CDR3 sequence is CASSRTGGGETQYF. DNA for the CDR3: TGTGCCAGCAGCCGGACAGGGGGCGGGGAGACCCAGTACTTC.

This clone was counted once. The chain combines TRBV7-2 with TRBJ2-2, with 9 bases that match TRBD1. Germline V lookup: CDR1 SGHTA, CDR2 FQGNSA. V lost 5 bases to trimming and J lost 7 bases; unmatched junction nucleotides: 5. The CDR3 has 14 residues. For the CDR3, the DNA is TGTGCCAGCAGCGCGGACAGGGGTGTCGGGGAGCTGTTTTTT. Its protein is CASSADRGVGELFF. The full variable domain, its missing parts supplied by reference TRBV7-2 and TRBJ2-2, is GAGVSQSPSNKVTEKGKDVELRCDPISGHTALYWYRQSLGQGLEFLIYFQGNSAPDKSGLPSDRFSAERTGGSVSTLTIQRTQQEDSAVYLCASSADRGVGELFFGEGSRLTVL.

The gene calls are TRBV6-1 and TRBJ2-1, with TRBD2 as a possible D gene (6 bases). This CDR3 comprises 16 residues. The germline V gene encodes CDR1 MNHNS and CDR2 SASEGT. Deletions cut 3 bases from V and 8 bases from J, with 20 bases between. The CDR3 loop reads CASSDLAEAYTDEQFF. The CDR3 DNA reads TGTGCCAGCAGTGACTTAGCGGAAGCATATACCGATGAGCAGTTCTTC.

The chain is built from TRBV15 and TRBJ2-7; 7 bases agree with TRBD1. This CDR3 is built from 17 residues. J lost 7 bases, V lost 0 bases, and 15 bases had no gene match. Germline V CDR1 and CDR2: LNHNV, YYDKDF (reference sequence). The CDR3 DNA follows: TGTGCCACCAGCAGAGAAATTCGCACAAGGGGGCCATCAGAGCAGTACTTC. Encoded protein: CATSREIRTRGPSEQYF.

The rearrangement links TRBV5-1 to TRBJ2-2; D might be TRBD2 (5 bases). Trimming removed 0 bases from V and 0 bases from J, with 6 bases in between. The CDR3 is made up of 15 amino acids. CDR1 and CDR2 (germline): SGHRS, YFSETQ. Here the CDR3 reads CASSLGTSNTGELFF. For the CDR3, the DNA is TGCGCCAGCAGCTTGGGGACTTCGAACACCGGGGAGCTGTTTTTT.

Comment on this clone: With a much larger clone just one base away, this may be a read error. The same CDR3 is also encoded by other DNA sequences in this sample. The chain employs TRBV11-2 and TRBJ2-1; 12 bases are shared with TRBD2. The V segment lost 5 bases and the J segment 4 bases; nucleotides outside the gene matches: 6. Germline V gene lookup returns CDR1 SGHAT and CDR2 FQNNGV. The CDR3 length is 16 residues. This chain's CDR3 is CASSPRLAGVYNEQFF. CDR3 DNA: TGTGCCAGCAGCCCCCGACTAGCGGGAGTATACAATGAGCAGTTCTTC.

The CDR3 DNA reads TGTGCCAGCAGTTTACATAACAGGGTTACCTACGAGCAGTACTTC. It encodes CASSLHNRVTYEQYF. The chain joins TRBV28 to TRBJ2-7; D may be TRBD1 (6 bases). V lost 2 bases and J lost 2, with 13 bases in between. The CDR3 contains 15 residues. Germline CDR1 is MDHEN and CDR2 is SYDVKM.

This clone was observed once. This chain connects TRBV5-1 to TRBJ2-2; possible D gene TRBD1, 6 bases. V was clipped by 1 base and J by 7 bases, with 14 bases between them. The CDR3 spans 15 residues. CDR1 is SGHRS and CDR2 is YFSETQ in the germline V gene. The CDR3 loop is CASSLLAGVNGELFF. In nucleotides, the CDR3 is TGCGCCAGCAGCTTGCTCGCAGGGGTAAACGGGGAGCTGTTTTTT.

This clone has only one observation. The gene calls are TRBV28 and TRBJ2-1; 9 bases match TRBD2. CDR3 length: 17 residues. Germline CDR1 MDHEN, CDR2 SYDVKM. V dropped 7 bases and J dropped 8; count of bases not matched to a gene: 18. This chain's CDR3 is CASMAPGAREGRYEQFF. The CDR3 region has the DNA TGTGCCAGCATGGCTCCGGGGGCGCGGGAGGGCCGTTATGAGCAGTTCTTC.

The chain links TRBV6-5 to TRBJ1-2; a possible D gene is TRBD1 (5 bases). V was clipped by 2 bases and J by 8 bases, with 15 bases between them. CDR3 length: 14 residues. CDR1 MNHEY and CDR2 SVGAGI come from the germline V gene. As DNA, the CDR3 is TGTGCCAGCAGTTACCTGGGAGGCTCAGGGGGCTACACCTTC. Amino acid sequence: CASSYLGGSGGYTF.

The chain couples TRBV2 to TRBJ2-1; TRBD2 aligns across 7 bases. With 2 bases clipped from V and 7 bases from J, the junction kept 14 bases outside the gene matches. The CDR3 runs 17 residues. CDR1 SNHLY and CDR2 FYNNEI come from the germline V gene. Here the CDR3 DNA reads TGTGCCAGCAGTGAAAGGGGAGCGGGGAGGGCCTTTAATGAGCAGTTCTTC. This translates into CASSERGAGRAFNEQFF.

The rearrangement uses TRBV5-6 and TRBJ1-6; 11 nucleotides align to TRBD1. CDR3 length: 15 residues. Germline loops: CDR1 SGHDT, CDR2 YYEEEE. Trimming cost V 4 bases and J 7 bases; bases outside gene matches: 4. CDR3 nucleotide sequence: TGTGCCAGCAGCCGATGGGACAGGGGGAATTCACCCCTCCACTTT. It translates to CASSRWDRGNSPLHF.

The chain joins TRBV4-1 to TRBJ2-7; 14 nucleotides align to TRBD2. V lost 1 base and J lost 9; bases outside the gene matches: 8. Per the germline V gene, CDR1 is MGHRA and CDR2 is YSYEKL. The CDR3 runs 16 residues. CDR3 sequence (DNA): TGCGCCAGCAGCCAAGTGGGGACTAGCGGGAGAAGGGGGCAGTACTTC. Translating it yields CASSQVGTSGRRGQYF.

The CDR3 loop is CASSVDREDYGYTF. CDR3 sequence (DNA): TGTGCCAGCAGTGTGGACAGGGAGGACTATGGCTACACCTTC. This chain uses TRBV28 with TRBJ1-2; the match to TRBD1 covers 8 bases. The CDR3 is 14 residues long. V shed 5 bases and J 3 bases; nucleotides not matched to a gene: 5. From germline, CDR1 is MDHEN and CDR2 SYDVKM.

The V and J genes are TRBV20-1 and TRBJ2-2; D possibly corresponds to TRBD1 (6 bases). Per the germline V gene, CDR1 is DFQATT and CDR2 is SNEGSKA (reference sequence). The CDR3 is made up of 11 amino acids. V lost 6 bases to trimming and J lost 8 bases, with 10 bases between them. CDR3 protein: CSAYRVGELFF. In nucleotides, the CDR3 is TGCAGTGCATACAGGGTGGGGGAGCTGTTTTTT.